The 13 T cell receptor beta chains below come from one sample, sequenced in a study of a mutant IDH1 vaccine in newly diagnosed glioma. The sample's time point: week 35, safety follow-up. With topical imiquimod, each dose of the vaccine consisted of 300 ug of mutant IDH1 20-mer peptide. For these receptors, no antigen is known. Assay: immunoSEQ multiplex PCR; the TCRdb copy retains only in-frame clones and omits some. The table shows 25,000 to 40,000 clones, with roughly three quarters occurring only once. The sequenced sample was PBMCs, obtained from a glioma patient whose treatment included an IDH1 peptide vaccine. The receptor set was obtained from a woman aged 40 to 50 with glioma.

This rearrangement joins TRBV7-9 to TRBJ2-5; the match to TRBD2 covers 9 bases. V lost 4 bases to trimming and J lost 7 bases; unmatched junction nucleotides: 16. This CDR3 contains 17 residues. CDR1 is SEHNR, CDR2 FQNEAQ, per germline (reference sequence). The CDR3 region has the DNA TGTGCCAGCAGCTCCCCACCTGGGCGGGGGGGAATGGGGACCCAGTACTTC. This encodes CASSSPPGRGGMGTQYF. Variable domain in full (rest from reference TRBV7-9 and TRBJ2-5): DTGVSQNPRHKITKRGQNVTFRCDPISEHNRLYWYRQTLGQGPEFLTYFQNEAQLEKSRLLSDRFSAERPKGSFSTLEIQRTEQGDSAMYLCASSSPPGRGGMGTQYFGPGTRLLVL.

This sequence joins TRBV2 and TRBJ2-1; TRBD2 aligns across 11 bases. The CDR3 runs 15 residues. J gave up 10 bases and V 2 bases, and 7 bases lay outside the gene matches. Germline assignment: CDR1 SNHLY and CDR2 FYNNEI. The CDR3 nucleotides are TGTGCCAGCAGTGAAAGGTGGCTAGCGGGGGGAGAGCAGTTCTTC. Translation gives CASSERWLAGGEQFF. Full variable domain (missing parts from reference TRBV2 and TRBJ2-1): EPEVTQTPSHQVTQMGQEVILRCVPISNHLYFYWYRQILGQKVEFLVSFYNNEISEKSEIFDDQFSVERPDGSNFTLKIRSTKLEDSAMYFCASSERWLAGGEQFFGPGTRLTVL.

The chain recombines TRBV30 with TRBJ1-6; 9 nucleotides align to TRBD1. CDR3 length: 14 amino acids. Per germline, CDR1 GTSNPN and CDR2 SVGIG (reference sequence). V dropped 0 bases and J dropped 7; count of bases not matched to a gene: 1. The DNA of the CDR3 is TGTGCCTGGAGTGTGGGGACAGGGAATTCACCCCTCCACTTT. Translating gives CAWSVGTGNSPLHF.

This clone was observed once. The chain links TRBV7-8 to TRBJ2-3; D call uncertain. V gave up 3 bases and J gave up 5 bases, with 12 bases separating them. The CDR3 is 14 amino acids. Germline values: CDR1 SGHVS, CDR2 FQNEAQ. In DNA form, the CDR3 reads TGTGCCAGCAGCTTGGTGGTTTTTGGAGATACGCAGTATTTT. Residues: CASSLVVFGDTQYF.

This chain connects TRBV15 to TRBJ1-1, with 7 bases fitting TRBD1. Germline V gives CDR1 LNHNV, CDR2 YYDKDF (reference sequence). The CDR3 consists of 13 residues. V shed 4 bases, J shed 7 bases, and the junction held 6 bases outside the gene matches. CDR3 residues: CATSTDREGEAFF. CDR3 sequence (DNA): TGTGCCACCAGCACCGACAGGGAAGGTGAAGCTTTCTTT.

This clone has only a few counts. The rearrangement joins TRBV10-3 to TRBJ1-6, with 8 nucleotides matching TRBD1. Germline CDR1 and CDR2: ENHRY and SYGVKD. The CDR3 loop spans 13 amino acids. V gave up 8 bases and J gave up 12 bases; unmatched junction bases: 9. The CDR3 DNA follows: TGTGCCATCGGAGGGGTACAGGGGGGACCCCTCCACTTT. Translated: CAIGGVQGGPLHF.

The chain carries TRBV7-9 and TRBJ2-7; 10 bases line up with TRBD1. The germline CDR1 and CDR2 sequences are SEHNR and FQNEAQ (reference sequence). The J segment lost 5 bases and the V segment lost 1 base, leaving 8 bases of the junction unmatched. CDR3 size: 16 residues. In DNA, the CDR3 is TGTGCCAGCAGCTTAGATCCCGGGACAGGGGCCGACGAGCAGTACTTC. This encodes CASSLDPGTGADEQYF. Drawing the rest from reference TRBV7-9 and TRBJ2-7, the complete variable domain is DTGVSQNPRHKITKRGQNVTFRCDPISEHNRLYWYRQTLGQGPEFLTYFQNEAQLEKSRLLSDRFSAERPKGSFSTLEIQRTEQGDSAMYLCASSLDPGTGADEQYFGPGTRLTVT.

The V gene is TRBV7-2, the J gene TRBJ2-3; D is uncertain. Trimming stripped 3 bases from V and 1 base from J, with 5 bases between. The CDR3 contains 13 residues. Germline V gives CDR1 SGHTA, CDR2 FQGNSA. The CDR3 DNA follows: TGTGCCAGCAGCTTCCGACGCACAGATACGCAGTATTTT. Protein sequence: CASSFRRTDTQYF.

This clone was found once. The V call is TRBV7-2, the J call TRBJ2-5; possibly TRBD1 for D (5 bases). CDR1 is SGHTA, CDR2 FQGNSA, per germline. With 5 bases removed from V and 1 base from J, the gap between germline ends came to 14 bases. The CDR3 length is 15 residues. The CDR3 sequence: CASSRRQILQETQYF. The CDR3 nucleotides are TGTGCCAGCAGCCGCCGACAGATCCTCCAAGAGACCCAGTACTTC.

A single count supports this clone. The CDR3 DNA is TGTGCCAGCAGCTTAGGTCTAGCGGGGGGGCAAGAGACCCAGTACTTC. Its translation is CASSLGLAGGQETQYF. The J gene is TRBJ2-5, the V gene TRBV7-2; 12 bases match TRBD2. The V gene's germline CDR1 is SGHTA and CDR2 FQGNSA. CDR3 length: 16 residues. The V segment lost 1 base and the J segment 2 bases; nucleotides outside the gene matches: 2.

This chain uses TRBV15 with TRBJ2-3; a possible D gene is TRBD2 (6 bases). This CDR3 contains 13 residues. The V end lost 3 bases, the J end lost 9 bases, and 13 bases lay between the germline ends. Germline values: CDR1 LNHNV, CDR2 YYDKDF (reference sequence). The chain's CDR3 is CATSSLWEETQYF. The CDR3 DNA reads as TGTGCCACCAGCAGTCTTTGGGAGGAGACGCAGTATTTT.

The CDR3 DNA reads as TGTGCCAGCAGCGAAACAGGTGATCCTAATCAGCCCCAGCATTTT. As protein: CASSETGDPNQPQHF. The chain joins TRBV9 to TRBJ1-5; D perhaps matches TRBD1 (5 bases). Deletions cut 3 bases from V and 4 bases from J, with 14 bases between. CDR1 SGDLS and CDR2 YYNGEE come from the germline V gene. The CDR3 spans 15 residues.

The chain couples TRBV14 to TRBJ1-1; weak D call: TRBD1 (5 bases). Germline assignment: CDR1 SGHDN and CDR2 FVKESK. V lost 0 bases, J lost 6 bases, and 14 bases lay in between. This CDR3 is 15 amino acids long. The CDR3: CASSQDPAGKAEAFF. The CDR3 nucleotides read TGTGCCAGCAGCCAAGATCCCGCAGGGAAGGCTGAAGCTTTCTTT.